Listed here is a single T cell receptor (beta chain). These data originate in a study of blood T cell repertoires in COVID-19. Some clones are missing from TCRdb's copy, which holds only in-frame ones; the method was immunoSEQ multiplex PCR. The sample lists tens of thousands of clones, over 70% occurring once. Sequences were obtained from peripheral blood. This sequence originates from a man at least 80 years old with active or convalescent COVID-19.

The CDR3 sequence is CASSPQASRNEQFF. DNA for the CDR3: TGTGCCAGCTCACCACAGGCTAGCCGCAATGAGCAGTTCTTC. V is TRBV18 and J is TRBJ2-1; D is possibly TRBD2 (5 bases). The CDR3 spans 14 residues. Germline values: CDR1 KGHSH, CDR2 LQKENI. Trimming shortened V by 1 base and J by 6 bases, and 10 bases separated the two germline ends.